This T cell receptor beta chain is from a study of OX40 agonist ivuxolimab in advanced cancers. Across the study: Dosing consisted of intravenous ivuxolimab at 0.01 to 10 mg/kg every 2 weeks.

Clones were read by immunoSEQ multiplex PCR, and TCRdb kept only the in-frame ones, dropping some. The sample includes 65,000 to 95,000 clones, roughly 94% seen only once; the top ten take 9.5% to 10%. Study findings and constraints: The antigens recognized by the expanded peripheral T cells, that is their antigen specificity, were not determined. Among T cells, CD8+ cells averaged more expanded clones than CD4+ cells.

Autoimmune disease history or systemic immunosuppression meant exclusion. As regards this clone: The antigen remains undetermined.

The CDR3 is 14 residues long. V lost 0 bases, J lost 7 bases, and 10 bases lay in between. Germline CDR1 LGHNA, CDR2 YSLEER. Sample: CD4+ or CD8+ T cells sorted from blood, taken in a trial of the OX40 agonist ivuxolimab. The clonotype was recovered from an adult with an advanced solid tumor such as melanoma, head and neck, liver or kidney cancer. The V gene is TRBV4-3, the J gene TRBJ2-1; D is ambiguous. CDR3 protein: CASSQDHEGNEQFF. The CDR3 DNA is TGCGCCAGCAGCCAAGATCACGAAGGGAATGAGCAGTTCTTC.